This T cell receptor beta chain was captured by sequencing in a study of regulatory T cells in long-lasting Graves disease. Arm-PCR with iRepertoire HTBI primers amplified the CDR3 regions for these TCR beta libraries. TCRdb re-called the multiplex PCR reads through MiXCR, storing one row per CDR3 protein. The data contain almost 450,000 distinct CDR3 sequences, 16% of them seen just once; the ten biggest clones take up about 10%. The time point here: newly diagnosed GD, antithyroid drugs for less than 3 months. PBMCs provided the RNA from which the TCR library was made. Patients came from an endocrinology department in Xi'an, China. This clonotype was observed a few times. This same sample was also taken into another study, of T cells in Graves' hyperthyroidism and ophthalmopathy. In that study: Patients aged 18 to 65 with hyperthyroidism were newly diagnosed, with duration under 2 months. Thyroid ultrasound and orbital computed tomography, with clinical symptoms and serum thyroxine and TRAb, informed diagnoses.

Material: peripheral blood mononuclear cells (PBMCs), obtained at new diagnosis, from a patient treated with antithyroid drugs. This TCR was recovered from a woman aged 30 to 39 with Graves disease.

Here the CDR3 DNA reads TGCAGTGCTAGAGTAGGAGGGGACTATGGCTACACCTTC. Amino acid sequence: CSARVGGDYGYTF. The chain is built from TRBV20-1 and TRBJ1-2, with D possibly matching TRBD1 (5 bases). The CDR3 is 13 residues long. V lost 1 base, J lost 3 bases, and 9 bases lay in between. In germline, CDR1 is DFQATT, CDR2 SNEGSKA (reference sequence).